The entry below describes one T cell receptor beta chain. The antigen this receptor binds is unknown. No qualities accompany the bases; no much larger clone lies one base away. The donors were healthy, HIV-negative adults with no recently reported acute infections or vaccinations. Only Caucasian adults living in Nashville, Tennessee, USA were represented among the donors. CD4+ T cells were enriched by magnetic negative selection; naive cells were then positively selected on CD45RA, and the negative fraction formed the memory subset. Blood was collected by leukapheresis, and PBMCs were isolated by Ficoll-Histopaque density gradient centrifugation and then cryopreserved in liquid nitrogen vapor phase. Analytical flow cytometry was used to check the purity and quantity of each magnetically sorted T cell population. Genomic DNA was isolated from each sorted fraction and quantified by UV absorbance on a Nanodrop 2000c.

TCR CDR3 regions were amplified from genomic DNA by multiplex PCR using the deep immunoSEQ assay. Genomic DNA extracted from each cell subset was distributed evenly over all wells of several immunoSEQ 96-well plates, and each plate served as one replicate. For sorted subsets, about 200 ng genomic DNA, equal to 30,000 or so T cell genomes, was loaded into each replicate PCR. The purified libraries were quantified using a Qubit 3.0 fluorometer, sized with a Bioanalyzer 2100, and then quantified again using the KAPA Library Quantification kit. Each immunoSEQ 96-well plate was sequenced on its own single-read 150-cycle Illumina NextSeq 550 flow cell. The original methods were these. Because only junctional sequences without quality scores were contained in the immunoSEQ output, filtering matching that applied to full-length reads could not be performed. To assign V/J genes and CDR3, sequences were annotated against IMGT germline references using PyIR, a Python wrapper for IgBLAST v1.9. Any read was removed if the V/J assignment was weak (E-value above 1e-6), the CDR3 was missing, or the read contained stop codons, out-of-frame junctions, or ambiguous translated residues. A V3J clonotype was defined by an identical inferred V gene, J gene, and CDR3 amino acid sequence. Percentage overlap between repertoires was calculated by dividing the number of shared unique clonotypes by the size of the smaller repertoire. Repertoire richness was assessed with RTK rarefaction, the Chao1 estimator, and Recon v2.1 estimates of unobserved clonotypes. Generation probabilities for all TCRbeta clonotypes obtained by the gDNA method from a handful of donors were computed using OLGA. Sourced from immuneACCESS, this table was stored by TCRdb with only in-frame sequences that have V and J called. A share of the clones is absent; for the studies checked, an unresolved V gene accounts for under half, and the remainder has no known explanation. The V and J calls and the clone size are those of that table, but D and trimming were determined from the DNA. Recorded for this sample are some 1.5 million clones; 96% of them occurred a single time. The ten largest clones capture approximately 1.1% of the sample.

The data were obtained in a study of shared clonotypes between healthy human individuals (dated by TCRdb to the early 2020s). A note on the overall study: Two women and three men aged 18 to 49 years were included in the cohort. Leukapheresis yielded between about 0.94 and 9.5 billion PBMCs per donor. The study deeply sequenced blood TCR repertoires of about five healthy adults to estimate repertoire size and the extent of clonotype sharing between individuals. Per donor, three plates each were used for CD4 naive and CD4 memory, two for CD8 naive, and one for CD8 memory. To increase sequencing depth and limit assay-specific biases, TCR repertoire library preparation and sequencing were carried out by different laboratories using diverse techniques. The study at large found these results: About 5% of naive CD4, more than 3% of naive CD8, about 2.1% of memory CD4, and 0.4% of memory CD8 clonotypes were shared across several donors. Naive subsets generally had larger estimated clonotype richness than memory subsets did. Pairwise subsampling indicated that sequencing depth was expected to affect the degree of clonotype sharing among donors. Only blood was sampled, and tissue TCR repertoires likely differ from those in blood. Rarefaction of sorted-subset datasets indicated incomplete sequencing despite the large sequencing depth. Because the study included only a small number of donors, the genetic and exposure-history diversity represented was limited. Clonotypes shared by all four sorted-subset donors showed higher generation probabilities than non-shared clonotypes.

CDR1 and CDR2 were assigned from the germline V gene as SGHRS and YFSETQ. The cysteine opens and the phenylalanine closes a CDR3 of 15 amino acids. Just CDR3 DNA is preserved here, 45 bases in frame from base 1. Trimming removed 2 bases from V and 5 bases from J; the gene matches leave 7 bases unexplained. The chain employs TRBV5-1 and TRBJ2-1; the junction holds 7 bases that match TRBD2. The TCR sequence derives from a man aged 30 to 39 in good health. The sample was naive CD4+ T cells sorted from blood. This specimen's cell subset or site label, per the study, means: CD45RA+ positively selected. The CDR3 loop reads CASSFGLADNNEQFF. The nucleotide sequence reads TGCGCCAGCAGCTTCGGTCTAGCGGATAACAATGAGCAGTTCTTC. The entire variable domain, with the stretches around the CDR3 drawn from the reference TRBV5-1 and TRBJ2-1 proteins, is KAGVTQTPRYLIKTRGQQVTLSCSPISGHRSVSWYQQTPGQGLQFLFEYFSETQRNKGNFPGRFSGRQFSNSRSEMNVSTLELGDSALYLCASSFGLADNNEQFFGPGTRLTVL.